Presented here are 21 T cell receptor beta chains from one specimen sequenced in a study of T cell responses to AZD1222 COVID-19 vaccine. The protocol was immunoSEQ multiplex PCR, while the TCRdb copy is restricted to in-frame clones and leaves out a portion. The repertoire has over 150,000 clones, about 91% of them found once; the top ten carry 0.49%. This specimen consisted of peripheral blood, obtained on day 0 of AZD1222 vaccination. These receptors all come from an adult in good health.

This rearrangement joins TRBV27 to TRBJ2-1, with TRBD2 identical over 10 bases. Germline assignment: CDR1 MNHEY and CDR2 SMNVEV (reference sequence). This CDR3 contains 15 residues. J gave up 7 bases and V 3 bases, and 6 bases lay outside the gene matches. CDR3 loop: CASSFGLAGVNEQFF. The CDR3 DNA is TGTGCCAGCAGTTTTGGCCTAGCGGGAGTTAATGAGCAGTTCTTC.

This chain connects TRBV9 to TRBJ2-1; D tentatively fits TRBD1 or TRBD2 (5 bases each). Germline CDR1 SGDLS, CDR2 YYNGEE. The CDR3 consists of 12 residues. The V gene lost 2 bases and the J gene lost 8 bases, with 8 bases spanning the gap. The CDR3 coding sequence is TGTGCCAGCAGCGTGCAGGGACATGAGCAGTTCTTC. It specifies CASSVQGHEQFF.

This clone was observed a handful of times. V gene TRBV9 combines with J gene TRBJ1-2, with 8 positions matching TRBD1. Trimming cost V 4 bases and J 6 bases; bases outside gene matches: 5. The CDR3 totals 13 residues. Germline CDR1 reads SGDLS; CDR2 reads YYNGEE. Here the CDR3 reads CASSPRTGNGYTF. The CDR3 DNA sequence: TGTGCCAGCAGCCCCCGGACAGGGAATGGCTACACCTTC.

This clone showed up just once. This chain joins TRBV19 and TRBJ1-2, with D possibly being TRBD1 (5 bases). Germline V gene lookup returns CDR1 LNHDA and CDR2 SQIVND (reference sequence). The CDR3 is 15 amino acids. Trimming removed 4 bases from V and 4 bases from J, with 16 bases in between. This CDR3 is CASSRGLGRFYGYTF. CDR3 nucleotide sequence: TGTGCCAGTAGTAGGGGCCTCGGGCGGTTCTATGGCTACACCTTC.

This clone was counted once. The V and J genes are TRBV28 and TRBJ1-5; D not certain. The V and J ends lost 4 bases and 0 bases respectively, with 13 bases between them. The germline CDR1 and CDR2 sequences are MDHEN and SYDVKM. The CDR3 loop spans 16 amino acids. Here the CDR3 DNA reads TGTGCCAGCAGTTCTATATCATCAGATAGCAATCAGCCCCAGCATTTT. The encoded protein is CASSSISSDSNQPQHF.

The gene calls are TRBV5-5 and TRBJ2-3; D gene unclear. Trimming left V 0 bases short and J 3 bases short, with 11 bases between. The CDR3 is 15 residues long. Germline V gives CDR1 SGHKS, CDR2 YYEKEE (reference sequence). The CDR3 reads CASSLVSAMTDTQYF. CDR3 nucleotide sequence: TGTGCCAGCAGCTTGGTATCGGCTATGACAGATACGCAGTATTTT.

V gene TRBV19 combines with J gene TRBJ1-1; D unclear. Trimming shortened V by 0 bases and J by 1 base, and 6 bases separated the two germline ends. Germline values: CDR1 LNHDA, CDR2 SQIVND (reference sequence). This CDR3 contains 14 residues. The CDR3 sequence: CASSIEGRNTEAFF. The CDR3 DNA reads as TGTGCCAGTAGTATAGAGGGCAGGAACACTGAAGCTTTCTTT. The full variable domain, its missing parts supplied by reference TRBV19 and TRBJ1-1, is DGGITQSPKYLFRKEGQNVTLSCEQNLNHDAMYWYRQDPGQGLRLIYYSQIVNDFQKGDIAEGYSVSREKKESFPLTVTSAQKNPTAFYLCASSIEGRNTEAFFGQGTRLTVV.

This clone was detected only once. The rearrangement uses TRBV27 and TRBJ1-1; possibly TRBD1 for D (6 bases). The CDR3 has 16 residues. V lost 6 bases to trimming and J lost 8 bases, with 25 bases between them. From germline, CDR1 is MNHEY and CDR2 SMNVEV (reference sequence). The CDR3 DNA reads TGTGCCAGCAGGACCTCACAGGGTACTTCGGTTTGGGAAGCTTTCTTT. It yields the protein CASRTSQGTSVWEAFF.

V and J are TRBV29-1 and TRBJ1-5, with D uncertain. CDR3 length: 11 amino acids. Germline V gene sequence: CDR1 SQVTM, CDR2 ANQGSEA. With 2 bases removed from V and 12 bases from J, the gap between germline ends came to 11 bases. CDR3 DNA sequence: TGCAGCGTTGAATTCGGGCCGCACCAGCATTTT. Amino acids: CSVEFGPHQHF.

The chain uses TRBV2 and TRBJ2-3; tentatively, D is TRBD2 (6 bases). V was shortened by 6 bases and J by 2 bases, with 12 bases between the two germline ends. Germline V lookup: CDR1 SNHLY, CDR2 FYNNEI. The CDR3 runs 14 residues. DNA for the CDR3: TGTGCCAGCAGGGCCGGGACTTTCACAGATACGCAGTATTTT. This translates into CASRAGTFTDTQYF. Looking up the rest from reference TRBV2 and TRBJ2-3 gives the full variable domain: EPEVTQTPSHQVTQMGQEVILRCVPISNHLYFYWYRQILGQKVEFLVSFYNNEISEKSEIFDDQFSVERPDGSNFTLKIRSTKLEDSAMYFCASRAGTFTDTQYFGPGTRLTVL.

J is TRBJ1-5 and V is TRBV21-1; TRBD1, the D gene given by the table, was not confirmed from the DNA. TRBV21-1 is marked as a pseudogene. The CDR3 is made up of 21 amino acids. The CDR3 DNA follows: TGTGCCAGCAGCTCGGGGCACAGGGGGGAAATTTTTTCGTATAGCAATCAGCCCCAGCATTTT. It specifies CASSSGHRGEIFSYSNQPQHF.

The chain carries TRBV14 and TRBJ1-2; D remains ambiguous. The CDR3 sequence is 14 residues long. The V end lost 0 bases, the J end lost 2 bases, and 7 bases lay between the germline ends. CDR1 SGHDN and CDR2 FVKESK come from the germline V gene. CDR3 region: CASSQDSWNYGYTF. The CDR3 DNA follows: TGTGCCAGCAGCCAAGACAGCTGGAACTATGGCTACACCTTC.

CDR3 nucleotide sequence: TGTGCCAGCAGCTCTCCCCCCGGGACTGACGAAAAACTGTTTTTT. Amino acid sequence: CASSSPPGTDEKLFF. This chain uses TRBV5-8 with TRBJ1-4; tentative D call: TRBD1 (5 bases). From germline, CDR1 is SGHTS and CDR2 YDEGEE. CDR3 length: 15 amino acids. The germline V and J ends were trimmed by 3 bases and 8 bases, with 17 bases remaining between them.

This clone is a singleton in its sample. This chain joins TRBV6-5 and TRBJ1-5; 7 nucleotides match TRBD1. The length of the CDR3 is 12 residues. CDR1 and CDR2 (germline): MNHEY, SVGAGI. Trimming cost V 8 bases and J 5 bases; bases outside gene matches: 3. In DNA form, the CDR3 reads TGTGCCAGCGGCAGGGGGGATCAGCCCCAGCATTTT. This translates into CASGRGDQPQHF.

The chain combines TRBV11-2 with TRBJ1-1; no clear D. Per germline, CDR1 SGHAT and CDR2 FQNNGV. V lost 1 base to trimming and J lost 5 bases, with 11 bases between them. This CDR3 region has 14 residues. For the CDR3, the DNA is TGTGCCAGCAGCTTAGGCCGAGGCGGGACTGAAGCTTTCTTT. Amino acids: CASSLGRGGTEAFF.

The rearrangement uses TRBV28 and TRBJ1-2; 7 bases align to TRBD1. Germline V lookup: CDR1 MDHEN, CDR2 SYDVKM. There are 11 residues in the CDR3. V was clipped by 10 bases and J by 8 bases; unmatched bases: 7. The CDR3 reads CAIHRGVGYTF. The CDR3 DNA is TGTGCCATACACAGGGGAGTAGGCTACACCTTC.

Written as DNA, the CDR3 is TGTGCCAGCAGTGGGAATACAGAGCACCCCGAGACCCAGTACTTC. This gives the protein CASSGNTEHPETQYF. V gene TRBV28 combines with J gene TRBJ2-5; no reliable D call. Trimming removed 5 bases from V and 5 bases from J, with 18 bases in between. The CDR3 runs to 15 residues. The germline CDR1 and CDR2 sequences are MDHEN and SYDVKM.

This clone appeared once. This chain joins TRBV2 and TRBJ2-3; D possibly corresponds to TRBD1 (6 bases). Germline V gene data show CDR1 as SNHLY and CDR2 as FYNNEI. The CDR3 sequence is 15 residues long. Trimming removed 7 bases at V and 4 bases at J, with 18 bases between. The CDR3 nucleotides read TGTGCCAGCAACACCGGACAGACGCGGGCAGATACGCAGTATTTT. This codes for CASNTGQTRADTQYF.

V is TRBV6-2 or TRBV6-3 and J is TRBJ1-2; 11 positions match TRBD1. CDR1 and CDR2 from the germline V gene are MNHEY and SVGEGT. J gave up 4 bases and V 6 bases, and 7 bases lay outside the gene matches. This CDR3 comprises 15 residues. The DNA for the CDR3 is TGTGCCAGCAGCCGTGGACAGGGGGCAATCTATGGCTACACCTTC. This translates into CASSRGQGAIYGYTF.

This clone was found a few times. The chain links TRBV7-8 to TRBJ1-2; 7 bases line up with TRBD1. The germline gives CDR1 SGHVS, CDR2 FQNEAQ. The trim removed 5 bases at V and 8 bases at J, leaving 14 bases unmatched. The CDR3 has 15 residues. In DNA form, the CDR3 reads TGTGCCAGCAGCCGAACCCCGCAGGGGGTTTTGGGCTACACCTTC. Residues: CASSRTPQGVLGYTF.

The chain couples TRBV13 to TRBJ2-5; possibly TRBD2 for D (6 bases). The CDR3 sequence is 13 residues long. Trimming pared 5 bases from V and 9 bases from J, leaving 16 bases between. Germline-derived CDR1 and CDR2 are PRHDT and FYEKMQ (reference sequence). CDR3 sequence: CASSRKTSKAQYF. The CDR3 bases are TGTGCCAGCAGCCGAAAGACTAGTAAGGCCCAGTACTTC. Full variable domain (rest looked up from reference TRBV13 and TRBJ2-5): AAGVIQSPRHLIKEKRETATLKCYPIPRHDTVYWYQQGPGQDPQFLISFYEKMQSDKGSIPDRFSAQQFSDYHSELNMSSLELGDSALYFCASSRKTSKAQYFGPGTRLLVL.